The 27 T cell receptor beta chains in this list originate from one sample, sequenced in a study of shared T cell receptors in the human thymus. Assay used: immunoSEQ multiplex PCR; TCRdb lists only in-frame clones, some missing. The sample has 650,000 to 950,000 clones, 70% to 90% seen once. The same specimen was also included in a second study, on human thymus T cells.

Material for sequencing was thymocytes. These receptors came from a girl under two years old with a congenital heart defect.

The chain links TRBV12-5 to TRBJ1-1, with D uncertain. The germline CDR1 and CDR2 sequences are LGHNT and FRNRAP. This CDR3 has 18 residues. The ends were cut back, 0 bases at V and 4 bases at J, with 21 bases in the middle. The CDR3 here is CASGLVPREKGARTEAFF. DNA for the CDR3: TGTGCTAGTGGTTTGGTACCACGGGAGAAAGGTGCCCGCACTGAAGCTTTCTTT. Complete variable domain (other parts from reference TRBV12-5 and TRBJ1-1): DARVTQTPRHKVTEMGQEVTMRCQPILGHNTVFWYRQTMMQGLELLAYFRNRAPLDDSGMPKDRFSAEMPDATLATLKIQPSEPRDSAVYFCASGLVPREKGARTEAFFGQGTRLTVV.

In this sample, this clone turned up a few times. The gene calls are TRBV4-1 and TRBJ2-5; D might be TRBD2 (5 bases). V gave up 1 base and J gave up 2 bases, with 23 bases separating them. Germline loops: CDR1 MGHRA, CDR2 YSYEKL. This CDR3 has 19 residues. The CDR3 spells CASSQAALRGRGQQETQYF. DNA for the CDR3: TGCGCCAGCAGCCAAGCCGCCTTACGTGGTCGGGGTCAACAAGAGACCCAGTACTTC.

This clone has only a few counts. The chain carries TRBV19 and TRBJ1-4, with D perhaps TRBD1 (6 bases). Trimming left V 2 bases short and J 5 bases short, with 24 bases between. CDR1 and CDR2 (germline): LNHDA, SQIVND (reference sequence). The CDR3 runs to 19 residues. CDR3: CASSISRSGHALGNEKLFF. CDR3 coding DNA: TGTGCCAGTAGTATATCCCGTTCGGGACACGCGCTCGGGAATGAAAAACTGTTTTTT. The full variable domain, completed using reference TRBV19 and TRBJ1-4, is DGGITQSPKYLFRKEGQNVTLSCEQNLNHDAMYWYRQDPGQGLRLIYYSQIVNDFQKGDIAEGYSVSREKKESFPLTVTSAQKNPTAFYLCASSISRSGHALGNEKLFFGSGTQLSVL.

The chain joins TRBV18 to TRBJ2-4; possibly TRBD1 for D (6 bases). This CDR3 comprises 12 residues. Trimming removed 4 bases at V and 9 bases at J, with 10 bases between. Germline V gives CDR1 KGHSH, CDR2 LQKENI. CDR3 sequence (DNA): TGTGCCAGCTCACAAACAGGGATCATTCAGTACTTC. Protein: CASSQTGIIQYF.

V gene TRBV28 combines with J gene TRBJ1-1, with D possibly matching TRBD1 (5 bases). Trimming pared 8 bases from V and 1 base from J, leaving 8 bases between. The CDR3 loop spans 12 amino acids. Germline lookup yields CDR1 MDHEN and CDR2 SYDVKM. CDR3 amino acids: CASLGRNTEAFF. For the CDR3, the DNA is TGTGCCAGCCTGGGGCGGAACACTGAAGCTTTCTTT.

This clone was counted once. This rearrangement joins TRBV6-1 to TRBJ1-6; D call uncertain. The V end was cut by 2 bases, the J end by 7 bases, with 15 bases between. Looked up from germline, CDR1 is MNHNS and CDR2 is SASEGT. The CDR3 length is 16 residues. The CDR3: CASSESVNRSNSPLHF. CDR3 in DNA: TGTGCCAGCAGTGAATCGGTGAACCGGTCCAATTCACCCCTCCACTTT.

Here the CDR3 DNA reads TGCAGCGTTGGACAGGGGCTCCGCTACGAGCAGTACTTC. It specifies CSVGQGLRYEQYF. The chain couples TRBV29-1 to TRBJ2-7, with TRBD1 identical over 8 bases. Germline values: CDR1 SQVTM, CDR2 ANQGSEA. V lost 4 bases and J lost 3; bases outside the gene matches: 5. CDR3 length: 13 amino acids.

The CDR3 sequence is CATSRDVSTNDGELFF. The CDR3 DNA reads TGTGCCACCAGCAGAGACGTTAGCACCAATGACGGGGAGCTGTTTTTT. The chain uses TRBV15 and TRBJ2-2; D is undetermined. V was pared by 0 bases and J by 7 bases, with 15 bases between. Germline loops: CDR1 LNHNV, CDR2 YYDKDF (reference sequence). This CDR3 is 16 amino acids long.

The CDR3 DNA reads TGTGCCAGTAGTTCCGGGAAAGAGGGCTATGGCTACACCTTC. This codes for CASSSGKEGYGYTF. The genes are TRBV19 and TRBJ1-2; D is undetermined. The V gene lost 5 bases and the J gene lost 4 bases, with 14 bases spanning the gap. The V gene's germline CDR1 is LNHDA and CDR2 SQIVND (reference sequence). The CDR3 spans 14 residues.

The chain uses TRBV28 and TRBJ2-7, with D possibly matching TRBD1 (6 bases). Trimming took off 6 bases at V and 4 bases at J, with 7 bases between the two ends. Germline CDR1 and CDR2: MDHEN and SYDVKM. CDR3 length: 11 amino acids. The CDR3 loop reads CASRQGYEQYF. The DNA of the CDR3 is TGTGCCAGCAGACAGGGATACGAGCAGTACTTC.

This chain uses TRBV28 with TRBJ1-1; maybe TRBD1 (5 bases). CDR3 length: 13 residues. Germline CDR1 reads MDHEN; CDR2 reads SYDVKM. Trimming removed 7 bases at V and 3 bases at J, with 12 bases between. The CDR3 is CASKGVLYTEAFF. CDR3 nucleotide sequence: TGTGCCAGCAAAGGGGTACTGTACACTGAAGCTTTCTTT.

The chain employs TRBV4-2 and TRBJ2-1, with 15 positions matching TRBD2. Germline CDR1 reads LGHNA; CDR2 reads YNFKEQ. V shed 4 bases and J 3 bases; nucleotides not matched to a gene: 7. This CDR3 comprises 18 residues. The CDR3 protein is CASSPGLAGGLVYNEQFF. The CDR3 region has the DNA TGTGCCAGCAGCCCCGGACTAGCGGGGGGGCTGGTCTACAATGAGCAGTTCTTC.

A few counts support this clone. This chain connects TRBV4-1 to TRBJ2-5; 8 bases are a match to TRBD1. There are 21 residues in the CDR3. CDR1 MGHRA and CDR2 YSYEKL come from the germline V gene. V trimming: 0 bases; J trimming: 4 bases; junction bases outside the gene matches: 22. CDR3 in DNA: TGCGCCAGCAGCCAAGAGCGGAGTCCAGGGGGCGACGTTCCTGCCAGAGAGACCCAGTACTTC. Encoded protein: CASSQERSPGGDVPARETQYF.

The V gene is TRBV30, the J gene TRBJ1-1; no clear D gene. This CDR3 is 13 amino acids long. Germline V gives CDR1 GTSNPN, CDR2 SVGIG (reference sequence). With 0 bases removed from V and 4 bases from J, the gap between germline ends came to 9 bases. The CDR3 spells CAWSVRRGTEAFF. For the CDR3, the DNA is TGTGCCTGGAGTGTACGCCGGGGCACTGAAGCTTTCTTT.

The rearrangement joins TRBV28 to TRBJ2-3; 9 nucleotides agree with TRBD1. CDR3 length: 17 residues. Unmatched junction bases numbered 12, after V lost 5 bases and J lost 3 bases. CDR1 is MDHEN, CDR2 SYDVKM, per germline. CDR3 nucleotides: TGTGCCAGCAGTAATCAACAGGGGGCAAGGGGTACAGATACGCAGTATTTT. Encoded protein: CASSNQQGARGTDTQYF.

The chain uses TRBV7-2 and TRBJ2-5, with D tentatively TRBD2 (7 bases). V dropped 5 bases and J dropped 2 bases, with 9 bases sitting between them. Germline loops: CDR1 SGHTA, CDR2 FQGNSA. The CDR3 extends over 13 amino acids. Written as DNA, the CDR3 is TGTGCCAGCAGCAGGGGGGGACAAGAGACCCAGTACTTC. This codes for CASSRGGQETQYF.

The chain has TRBV19 and TRBJ2-5; the match to TRBD1 covers 9 bases. V lost 6 bases, J lost 4 bases, and 9 bases stayed unmatched. This CDR3 spans 15 amino acids. Germline CDR1 is LNHDA and CDR2 is SQIVND (reference sequence). The CDR3 DNA reads as TGTGCCAGTAGCACAACAGGGGGCTGGATAGAGACCCAGTACTTC. Its translation is CASSTTGGWIETQYF.

The rearrangement joins TRBV9 to TRBJ2-7, with 11 nucleotides matching TRBD1. The germline gives CDR1 SGDLS, CDR2 YYNGEE. The ends lost 3 bases at V and 3 bases at J; junction bases unmatched: 2. This CDR3 region has 14 residues. This CDR3 reads CASSGTGGRYEQYF. The CDR3 DNA reads as TGTGCCAGCAGCGGGACAGGGGGCCGCTACGAGCAGTACTTC.

J is TRBJ2-1 and V is TRBV4-3; D is perhaps TRBD2 (7 bases). Trimming removed 3 bases from V and 4 bases from J, with 10 bases in between. Germline CDR1 is LGHNA and CDR2 is YSLEER. CDR3 size: 14 residues. CDR3 bases: TGCGCCAGCAGCCAGGGGGGGCGGTACAATGAGCAGTTCTTC. Translating gives CASSQGGRYNEQFF.

The V and J genes are TRBV27 and TRBJ1-6; maybe TRBD1 (6 bases). The CDR3 runs 14 residues. Germline V gene sequence: CDR1 MNHEY, CDR2 SMNVEV (reference sequence). Trimming took off 5 bases at V and 8 bases at J, with 13 bases between the two ends. DNA of the CDR3: TGTGCCAGCAGTGTACAGGGCCCCCATTCACCCCTCCACTTT. Residues: CASSVQGPHSPLHF.

The sample holds one count of this clone. J is TRBJ1-1 and V is TRBV15; 7 bases line up with TRBD1. V was clipped by 1 base and J by 1 base; unmatched bases: 9. The CDR3 consists of 17 residues. Germline values: CDR1 LNHNV, CDR2 YYDKDF (reference sequence). The CDR3: CATSRATPTGKNTEAFF. In nucleotides, the CDR3 is TGTGCCACCAGCAGAGCAACCCCGACAGGGAAGAACACTGAAGCTTTCTTT. The full variable domain, rest sourced from reference TRBV15 and TRBJ1-1, is DAMVIQNPRYQVTQFGKPVTLSCSQTLNHNVMYWYQQKSSQAPKLLFHYYDKDFNNEADTPDNFQSRRPNTSFCFLDIRSPGLGDTAMYLCATSRATPTGKNTEAFFGQGTRLTVV.

J is TRBJ2-5 and V is TRBV25-1, with 7 bases identical to TRBD2. The V gene end was trimmed by 1 base and the J gene end by 3 bases; junction bases not matched to a gene: 11. In germline, CDR1 is MGHDK, CDR2 SYGVNS. The CDR3 is 17 residues long. Here the CDR3 reads CASSESPSTSREETQYF. The DNA for the CDR3 is TGTGCCAGCAGTGAATCTCCATCGACTAGCCGGGAAGAGACCCAGTACTTC.

V is TRBV4-3 and J is TRBJ2-3; 10 positions agree with TRBD2. CDR3 length equals 19 residues. Germline CDR1 is LGHNA and CDR2 is YSLEER. V trimming: 4 bases; J trimming: 4 bases; junction bases outside the gene matches: 17. CDR3 in DNA: TGCGCCAGCAGCCCCCGGCCTGTAGCGGGGGGATATGTGGCAGATACGCAGTATTTT. It specifies CASSPRPVAGGYVADTQYF.

This clone came up a few times. This chain connects TRBV19 to TRBJ1-2; maybe TRBD1 (5 bases). With 3 bases removed from V and 4 bases from J, the gap between germline ends came to 18 bases. CDR3 length: 16 amino acids. The germline CDR1 and CDR2 sequences are LNHDA and SQIVND (reference sequence). The CDR3 nucleotides read TGTGCCAGTAGTATGCACAGACAGTCAGGATTCTATGGCTACACCTTC. Its protein is CASSMHRQSGFYGYTF.

Here the CDR3 reads CASSDRGLADQFETNEKLFF. CDR3 bases: TGTGCCAGCAGTGATCGGGGTCTGGCAGACCAGTTTGAAACTAATGAAAAACTGTTTTTT. This chain uses TRBV2 with TRBJ1-4; D is uncertain. Germline V CDR1 and CDR2: SNHLY, FYNNEI. Trimming pared 3 bases from V and 1 base from J, leaving 24 bases between. CDR3 length: 20 amino acids.

This chain connects TRBV25-1 to TRBJ1-3; D is perhaps TRBD1 (5 bases). V lost 3 bases to trimming and J lost 4 bases, with 10 bases between them. Germline values: CDR1 MGHDK, CDR2 SYGVNS. CDR3 length: 14 amino acids. CDR3 DNA: TGTGCCAGCAGTGATCCGCAGGGAGGAAACACCATATATTTT. Translated, it gives CASSDPQGGNTIYF.

DNA of the CDR3: TGTGCCAGCAGTGAAGGGCAGGGAGGTGGCTACACCTTC. It yields the protein CASSEGQGGGYTF. The rearrangement uses TRBV2 and TRBJ1-2; possibly TRBD1 for D (5 bases). The V end lost 1 base, the J end lost 7 bases, and 10 bases lay between the germline ends. The V gene's germline CDR1 is SNHLY and CDR2 FYNNEI. The CDR3 extends over 13 amino acids.